This TCR beta chain appears in the sequencing data of a study of CD8 T cells in ankylosing spondylitis. Using its own MiXCR run on the 5' RACE reads, TCRdb lists one record per CDR3 protein. This table holds roughly 180,000 distinct CDR3 sequences, 10% to 15% found once. Germline trimming cut 3 bases from V and 9 bases from J; bases unmatched to any gene: 7. The CDR3 loop spans 14 amino acids. Looked up from germline, CDR1 is SEHNR and CDR2 is FQNEAQ (reference sequence). The clonotype was recovered from a female donor with ankylosing spondylitis or in good health (not recorded which). Sequenced sample: blood, either unsorted or a sorted T cell fraction (not recorded which). V gene TRBV7-9 combines with J gene TRBJ2-1; TRBD2 matches 8 bases. The CDR3 sequence: CASSLSAGEGEQFF. The DNA of the CDR3 is TGTGCCAGCAGCTTGTCAGCGGGAGAAGGTGAGCAGTTCTTC.